This T cell receptor beta chain derives from a study of blood T cell repertoires in COVID-19. Looking at the study overall: PBMCs, B-cell-depleted T cells, or T cells provided the cDNA or gDNA that made up the material.

Per the original data handling: Scientists estimated how many nucleated cells there were by amplifying reference gene primers. Measured with immunoSEQ multiplex PCR; TCRdb has only the in-frame clones, and not every one. That table supplies the V and J calls and clone size; D and trimming were determined from the DNA. The top ten clones hold around 2.2% of a sample with over 130,000 clones, around four fifths of them seen once. The sequence was obtained from a man aged 70-80 years with acute or convalescent COVID-19. Sequencing was done on a sample of peripheral blood.

As DNA, the CDR3 is TGTGCCAGCAGCGTACAGGGGATGAACACAGATACGCAGTATTTT. Its translation is CASSVQGMNTDTQYF. V is TRBV9 and J is TRBJ2-3, with TRBD1 as a possible D gene (6 bases). V lost 1 base, J lost 2 bases, and 11 bases lay in between. The CDR3 is 15 amino acids. Germline values: CDR1 SGDLS, CDR2 YYNGEE.